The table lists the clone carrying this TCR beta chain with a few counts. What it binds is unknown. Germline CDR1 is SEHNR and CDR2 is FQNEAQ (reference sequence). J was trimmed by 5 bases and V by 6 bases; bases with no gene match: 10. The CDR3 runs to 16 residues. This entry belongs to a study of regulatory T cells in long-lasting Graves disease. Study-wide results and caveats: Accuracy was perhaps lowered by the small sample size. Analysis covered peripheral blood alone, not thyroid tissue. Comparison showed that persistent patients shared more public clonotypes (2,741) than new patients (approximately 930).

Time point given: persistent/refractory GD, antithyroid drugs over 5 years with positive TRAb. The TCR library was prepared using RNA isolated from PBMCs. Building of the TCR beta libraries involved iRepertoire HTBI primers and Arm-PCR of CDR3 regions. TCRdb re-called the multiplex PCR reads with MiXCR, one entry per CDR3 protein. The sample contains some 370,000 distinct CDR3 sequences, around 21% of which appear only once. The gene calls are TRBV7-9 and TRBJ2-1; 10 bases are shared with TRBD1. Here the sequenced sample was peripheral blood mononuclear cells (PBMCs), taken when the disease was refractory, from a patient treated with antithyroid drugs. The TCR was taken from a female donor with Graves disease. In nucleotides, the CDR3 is TGTGCCAGCAGGGGACAGGGGTATGTTACCAACAATGAGCAGTTCTTC. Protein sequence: CASRGQGYVTNNEQFF.